The sample holds a few counts of the clone carrying this TCR beta chain. Its antigen is not identified. Here immunoSEQ multiplex PCR was the method, and the copy in TCRdb shows in-frame clones only, minus some. The sample shows 10,000 or so clones, roughly four fifths of them seen only once. The data were obtained in a study of chemoradiotherapy in HPV16-positive cancers. Study overall: Candidate HPV-specific clones and shared TCR motifs came from two HPV16-positive patients. General observations from the study: In HPV16-positive patients, HPV-responsive T-cell expansion tracked better recurrence-free survival.

The CDR3 covers 14 residues. The V gene's germline CDR1 is LNHDA and CDR2 SQIVND (reference sequence). Trimming stripped 7 bases from V and 9 bases from J, with 16 bases between. Repeated repertoire sampling spanned the course of chemoradiotherapy. The V and J genes are TRBV19 and TRBJ1-6; D remains unclear. The origin of this receptor is a human donor with HPV-associated anogenital cancer. The sample consisted of blood, taken from a patient who underwent chemoradiotherapy. CDR3 in DNA: TGTGCCAGTACCGGACCCCTCCCGAGTTCACCCCTCCACTTT. It specifies CASTGPLPSSPLHF. Full variable domain (remainder filled in from reference TRBV19 and TRBJ1-6): DGGITQSPKYLFRKEGQNVTLSCEQNLNHDAMYWYRQDPGQGLRLIYYSQIVNDFQKGDIAEGYSVSREKKESFPLTVTSAQKNPTAFYLCASTGPLPSSPLHFGNGTRLTVT.